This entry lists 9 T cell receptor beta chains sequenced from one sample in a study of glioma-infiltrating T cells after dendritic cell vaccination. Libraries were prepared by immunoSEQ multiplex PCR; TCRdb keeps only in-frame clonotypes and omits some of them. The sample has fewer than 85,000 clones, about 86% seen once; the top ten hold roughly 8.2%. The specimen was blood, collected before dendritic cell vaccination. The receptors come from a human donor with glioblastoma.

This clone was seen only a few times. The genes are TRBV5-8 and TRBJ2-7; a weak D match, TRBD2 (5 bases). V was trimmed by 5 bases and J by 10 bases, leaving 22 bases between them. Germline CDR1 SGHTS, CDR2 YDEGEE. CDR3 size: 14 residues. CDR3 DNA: TGTGCCAGCAGTTTCCCCAAGGAGGCCACTCTTCAGTACTTC. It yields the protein CASSFPKEATLQYF.

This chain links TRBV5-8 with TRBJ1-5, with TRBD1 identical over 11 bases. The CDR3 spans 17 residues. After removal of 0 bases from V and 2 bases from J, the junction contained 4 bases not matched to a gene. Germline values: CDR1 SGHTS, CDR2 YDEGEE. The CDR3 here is CASSLGTGGAGNQPQHF. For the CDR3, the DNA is TGTGCCAGCAGCTTGGGGACAGGGGGCGCGGGCAATCAGCCCCAGCATTTT.

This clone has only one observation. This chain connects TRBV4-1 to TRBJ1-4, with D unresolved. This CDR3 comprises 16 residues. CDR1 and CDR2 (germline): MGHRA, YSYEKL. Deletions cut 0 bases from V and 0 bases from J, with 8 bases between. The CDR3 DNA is TGCGCCAGCAGCCAAGATCCCCAGACAACTAATGAAAAACTGTTTTTT. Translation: CASSQDPQTTNEKLFF.

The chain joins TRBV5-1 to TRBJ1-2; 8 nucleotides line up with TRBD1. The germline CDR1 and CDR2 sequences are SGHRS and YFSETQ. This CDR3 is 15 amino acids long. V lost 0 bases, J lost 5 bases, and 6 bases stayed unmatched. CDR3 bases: TGCGCCAGCAGCTTGGCCGGGACAGGAACTTATGGCTACACCTTC. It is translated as CASSLAGTGTYGYTF.

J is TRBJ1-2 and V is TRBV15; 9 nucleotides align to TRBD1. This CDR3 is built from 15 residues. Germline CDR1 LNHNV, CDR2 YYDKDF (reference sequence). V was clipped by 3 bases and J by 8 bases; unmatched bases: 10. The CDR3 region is CATSRSRTGAFGYTF. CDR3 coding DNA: TGTGCCACCAGCAGGTCGCGGACAGGGGCCTTCGGCTACACCTTC.

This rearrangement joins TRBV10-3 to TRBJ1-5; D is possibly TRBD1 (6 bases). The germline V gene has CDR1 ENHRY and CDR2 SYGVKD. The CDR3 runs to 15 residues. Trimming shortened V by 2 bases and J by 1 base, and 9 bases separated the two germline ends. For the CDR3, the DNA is TGTGCCATCAGTGAGGGGCAGGGGAGCAATCAGCCCCAGCATTTT. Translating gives CAISEGQGSNQPQHF.

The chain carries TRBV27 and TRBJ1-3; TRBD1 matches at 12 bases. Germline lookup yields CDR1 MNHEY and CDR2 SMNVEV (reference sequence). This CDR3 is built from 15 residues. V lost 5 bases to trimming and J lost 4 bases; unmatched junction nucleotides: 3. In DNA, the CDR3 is TGTGCCAGCAGTGCCGGGACAGGGGGCGGAAACACCATATATTTT. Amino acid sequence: CASSAGTGGGNTIYF.

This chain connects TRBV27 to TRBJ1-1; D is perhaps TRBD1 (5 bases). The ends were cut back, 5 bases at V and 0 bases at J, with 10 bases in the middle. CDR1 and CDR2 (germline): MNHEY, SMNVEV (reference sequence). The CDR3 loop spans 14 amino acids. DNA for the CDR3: TGTGCCAGCAGTCTCGGGGGTTTGAACACTGAAGCTTTCTTT. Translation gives CASSLGGLNTEAFF.

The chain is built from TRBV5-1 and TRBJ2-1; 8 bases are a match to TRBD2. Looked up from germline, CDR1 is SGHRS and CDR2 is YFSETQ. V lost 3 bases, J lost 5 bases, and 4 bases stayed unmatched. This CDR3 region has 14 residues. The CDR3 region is CASSSSGGNNEQFF. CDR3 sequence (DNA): TGCGCCAGCAGCTCCAGCGGGGGCAACAATGAGCAGTTCTTC.